The rows below give T cell receptor beta chains drawn from one sample of a study of early T cells in non-severe SARS-CoV-2 infection. Each CDR3 protein gets one entry after TCRdb re-called the 5' RACE reads with MiXCR. The sample has about 81,000 distinct CDR3 sequences; 11% to 15% are singletons. Material for sequencing was whole blood. The receptors shown here come from an adult who was a healthcare worker with PCR-confirmed SARS-CoV-2 infection or an uninfected control (not recorded which). Each CDR3 is given without its conserved first and last residue. Clone size is stated in some rows and not others, as once, few, many or a class when expanded.

size	V	J	CDR3
-	TRBV2	TRBJ1-4	ASRVQGSTEKLF
-	TRBV5-4	TRBJ2-2	ASSLGMDTGELF
-	TRBV7-2	TRBJ2-6	ASSFITGTAVLT
-	TRBV20-1	TRBJ2-3	SATRLAGARGTDTQY
few	TRBV4-1	TRBJ1-4	ASSPGQGRIQANEKLF
few	TRBV7-2	TRBJ1-6	ASSLPGQVNSPLH
few	TRBV7-9	TRBJ2-2	ASTVTGELF
few	TRBV6-1	TRBJ1-1	ASRVGGSTEAF
few	TRBV5-4	TRBJ1-3	ASSLGSGSGNTIY
-	TRBV6-2/TRBV6-3	TRBJ2-3	ASSYSASLSTVGRHTDTQY
few	TRBV7-9	TRBJ2-1	ASKRGSAYNEQF
few	TRBV19	TRBJ1-6	ASSISDRVNSPLH